This T cell receptor beta chain was observed in a study of Ad26.COV2.S vaccination and SARS-CoV-2 variants. The treatment here: about 20 received Ad26.COV2.S at low or high dose, single or two shots; about 5 received placebo; per-sample allocation not given. On day 63 after the first injection, vaccine and placebo recipients gave samples. Data came from immunoSEQ multiplex PCR; TCRdb stores just in-frame clones and leaves some out. Here the sample spans 380,000 or so clones, 75% to 90% being singletons. J gave up 2 bases and V 6 bases, and 12 bases lay outside the gene matches. The CDR3 has 16 amino acids. The germline CDR1 and CDR2 sequences are MNHEY and SVGEGT.

The clonotype was recovered from a person aged 18 to 65 who received the Ad26.COV2.S COVID-19 vaccine or a placebo. The material was peripheral blood, obtained in a trial of Ad26.COV2.S vaccine versus placebo. The genes are TRBV6-2 or TRBV6-3 and TRBJ2-7, with 8 bases identical to TRBD1. The CDR3 bases are TGTGCCAGCAGCGACCTGACCGGGACAGGTACCTACGAGCAGTACTTC. Amino acid sequence: CASSDLTGTGTYEQYF.